This T cell receptor (beta chain) stems from a study of T cells expressing NK-cell markers. Across the study: With respect to HCMV, seven of the eight sequenced donors were seropositive, and one was seronegative.

Germline V lookup: CDR1 KGHDR, CDR2 SFDVKD. This CDR3 has 15 residues. No DNA is given; TCRdb re-called the 5' RACE reads and lists each CDR3 protein once. The table for this sample gives about 460,000 distinct CDR3 sequences. The TCR sequence derives from a woman aged 45-59 years in good health. This rearrangement joins TRBV24-1 to TRBJ1-2; TCRdb names TRBD1, which stays unverified in the absence of DNA. The source material was blood T cells: a sorted CD56 or NKG2C T cell subset, CD4+ or CD8+ T cells, or bulk PBMC T cells (not recorded which). CDR3: CATSDVSGEHYGYTF.